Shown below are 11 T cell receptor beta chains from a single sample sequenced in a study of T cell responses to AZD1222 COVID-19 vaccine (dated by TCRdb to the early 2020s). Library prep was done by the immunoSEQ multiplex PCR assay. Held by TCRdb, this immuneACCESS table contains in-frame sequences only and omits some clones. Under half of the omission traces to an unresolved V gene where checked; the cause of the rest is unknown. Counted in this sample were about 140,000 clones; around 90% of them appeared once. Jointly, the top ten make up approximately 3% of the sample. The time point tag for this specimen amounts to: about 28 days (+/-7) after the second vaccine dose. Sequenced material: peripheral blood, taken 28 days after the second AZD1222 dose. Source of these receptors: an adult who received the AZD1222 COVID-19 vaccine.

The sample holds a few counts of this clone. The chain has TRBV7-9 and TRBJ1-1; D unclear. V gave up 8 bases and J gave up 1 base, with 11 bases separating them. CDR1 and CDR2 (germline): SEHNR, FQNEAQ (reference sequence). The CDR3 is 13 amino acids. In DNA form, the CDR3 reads TGTGCCAGCCGTCCGGGATCGAACACTGAAGCTTTCTTT. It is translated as CASRPGSNTEAFF.

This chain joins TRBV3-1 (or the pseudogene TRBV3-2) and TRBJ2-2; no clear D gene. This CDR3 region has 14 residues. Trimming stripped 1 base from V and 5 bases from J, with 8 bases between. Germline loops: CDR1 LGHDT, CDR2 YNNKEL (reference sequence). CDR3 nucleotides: TGTGCCAGCAGCCAAGGACATGCGACCGGGGAGCTGTTTTTT. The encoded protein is CASSQGHATGELFF.

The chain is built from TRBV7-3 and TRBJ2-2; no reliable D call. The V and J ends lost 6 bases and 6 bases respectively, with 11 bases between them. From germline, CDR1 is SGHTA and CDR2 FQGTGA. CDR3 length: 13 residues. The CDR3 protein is CASSSLGPGELFF. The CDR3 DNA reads TGTGCCAGCAGTTCTTTAGGCCCCGGGGAGCTGTTTTTT.

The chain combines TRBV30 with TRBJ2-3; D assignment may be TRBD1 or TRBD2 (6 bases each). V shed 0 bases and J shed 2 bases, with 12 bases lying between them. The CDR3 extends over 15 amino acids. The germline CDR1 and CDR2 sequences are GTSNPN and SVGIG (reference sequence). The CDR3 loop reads CAWSVRRGVTDTQYF. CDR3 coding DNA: TGTGCCTGGAGTGTACGTAGGGGGGTCACAGATACGCAGTATTTT.

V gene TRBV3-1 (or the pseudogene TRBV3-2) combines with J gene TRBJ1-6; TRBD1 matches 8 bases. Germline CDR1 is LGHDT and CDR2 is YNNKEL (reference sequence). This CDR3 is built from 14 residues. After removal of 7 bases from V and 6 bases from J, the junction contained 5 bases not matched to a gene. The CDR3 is CASTLGQGNSPLHF. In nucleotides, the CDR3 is TGTGCCAGCACACTAGGACAGGGTAATTCACCCCTCCACTTT.

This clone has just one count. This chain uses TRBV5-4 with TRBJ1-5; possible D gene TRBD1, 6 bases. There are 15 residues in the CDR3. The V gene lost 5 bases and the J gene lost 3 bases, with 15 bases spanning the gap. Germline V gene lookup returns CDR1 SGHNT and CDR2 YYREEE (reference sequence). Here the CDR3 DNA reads TGTGCCAGCAGTTCTCACAGGGCCTTCAATCAGCCCCAGCATTTT. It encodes CASSSHRAFNQPQHF.

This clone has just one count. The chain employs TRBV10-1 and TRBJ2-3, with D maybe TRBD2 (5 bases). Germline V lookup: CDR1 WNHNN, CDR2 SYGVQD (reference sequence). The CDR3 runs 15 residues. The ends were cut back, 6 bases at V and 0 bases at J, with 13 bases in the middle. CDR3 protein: CASRESTRSTDTQYF. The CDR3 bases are TGCGCCAGCAGGGAATCAACTAGGAGCACAGATACGCAGTATTTT.

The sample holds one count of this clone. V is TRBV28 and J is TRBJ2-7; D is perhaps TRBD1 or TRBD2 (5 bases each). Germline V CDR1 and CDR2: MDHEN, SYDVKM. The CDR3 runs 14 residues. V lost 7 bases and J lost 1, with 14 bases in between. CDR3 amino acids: CASIGWGKSYEQYF. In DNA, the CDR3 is TGTGCCAGCATCGGGTGGGGGAAGTCCTACGAGCAGTACTTC.

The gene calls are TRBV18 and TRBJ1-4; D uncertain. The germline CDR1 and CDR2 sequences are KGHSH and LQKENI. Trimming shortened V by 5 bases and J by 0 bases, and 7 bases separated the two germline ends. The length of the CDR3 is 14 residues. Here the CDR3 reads CASSDQTTNEKLFF. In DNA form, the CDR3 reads TGTGCCAGCTCAGACCAGACAACTAATGAAAAACTGTTTTTT.

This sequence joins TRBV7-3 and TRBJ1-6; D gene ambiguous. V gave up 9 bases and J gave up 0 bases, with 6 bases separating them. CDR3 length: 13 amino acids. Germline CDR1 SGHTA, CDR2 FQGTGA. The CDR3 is CASAASYNSPLHF. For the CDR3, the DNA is TGTGCCAGTGCCGCCTCCTATAATTCACCCCTCCACTTT. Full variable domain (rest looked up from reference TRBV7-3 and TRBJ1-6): GAGVSQTPSNKVTEKGKYVELRCDPISGHTALYWYRQSLGQGPEFLIYFQGTGAADDSGLPNDRFFAVRPEGSVSTLKIQRTERGDSAVYLCASAASYNSPLHFGNGTRLTVT.

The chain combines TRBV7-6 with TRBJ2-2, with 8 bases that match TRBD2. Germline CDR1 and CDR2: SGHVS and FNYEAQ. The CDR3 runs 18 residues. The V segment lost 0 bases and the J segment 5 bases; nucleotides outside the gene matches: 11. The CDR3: CASSLAEARGGRTGELFF. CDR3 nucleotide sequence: TGTGCCAGCAGCTTAGCGGAGGCGCGCGGGGGGAGAACCGGGGAGCTGTTTTTT.